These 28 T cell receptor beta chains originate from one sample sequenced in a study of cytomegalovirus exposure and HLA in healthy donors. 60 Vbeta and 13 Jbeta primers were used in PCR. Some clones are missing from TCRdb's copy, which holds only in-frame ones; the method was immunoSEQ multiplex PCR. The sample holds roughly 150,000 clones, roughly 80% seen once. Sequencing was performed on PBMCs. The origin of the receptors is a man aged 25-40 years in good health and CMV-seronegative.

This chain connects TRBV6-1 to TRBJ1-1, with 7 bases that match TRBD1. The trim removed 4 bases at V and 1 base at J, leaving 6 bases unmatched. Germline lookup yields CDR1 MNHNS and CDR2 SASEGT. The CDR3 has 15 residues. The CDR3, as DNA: TGTGCCAGCAGTGGGGGTACAGGGGCGAACACTGAAGCTTTCTTT. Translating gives CASSGGTGANTEAFF.

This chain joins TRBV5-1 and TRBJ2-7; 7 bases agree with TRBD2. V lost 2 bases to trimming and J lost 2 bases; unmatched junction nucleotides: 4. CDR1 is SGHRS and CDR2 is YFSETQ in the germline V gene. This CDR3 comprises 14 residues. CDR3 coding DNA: TGCGCCAGCAGCTTCCAAGCGGGGCCCTACGAGCAGTACTTC. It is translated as CASSFQAGPYEQYF.

The CDR3 DNA reads as TGTGCCAGCCCTGAGATAAGGGACAGGGAAGGTAGCAATCAGCCCCAGCATTTT. Encoded protein: CASPEIRDREGSNQPQHF. The chain links TRBV25-1 to TRBJ1-5; TRBD1 agrees at 9 bases. CDR3 size: 18 residues. Trimming cost V 8 bases and J 0 bases; bases outside gene matches: 14. Germline V gene lookup returns CDR1 MGHDK and CDR2 SYGVNS.

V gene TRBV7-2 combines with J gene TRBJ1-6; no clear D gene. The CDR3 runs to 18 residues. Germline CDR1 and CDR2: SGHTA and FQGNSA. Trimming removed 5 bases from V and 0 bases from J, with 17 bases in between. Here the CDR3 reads CASSQKSVQSSYNSPLHF. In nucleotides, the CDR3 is TGTGCCAGCAGCCAAAAATCCGTACAGAGCTCCTATAATTCACCCCTCCACTTT.

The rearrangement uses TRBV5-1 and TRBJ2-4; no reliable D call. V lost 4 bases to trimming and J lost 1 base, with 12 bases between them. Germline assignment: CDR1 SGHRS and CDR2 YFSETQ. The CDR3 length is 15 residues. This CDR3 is CASSAGDRAKNIQYF. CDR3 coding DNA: TGCGCCAGCAGCGCAGGTGATAGGGCCAAAAACATTCAGTACTTC.

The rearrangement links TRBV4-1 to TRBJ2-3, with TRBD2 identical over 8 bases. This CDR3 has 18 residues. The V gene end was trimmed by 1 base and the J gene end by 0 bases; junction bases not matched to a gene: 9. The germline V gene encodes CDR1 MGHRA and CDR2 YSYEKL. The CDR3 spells CASSQVIGGAGSTDTQYF. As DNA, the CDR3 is TGCGCCAGCAGCCAAGTTATCGGGGGGGCCGGGAGCACAGATACGCAGTATTTT.

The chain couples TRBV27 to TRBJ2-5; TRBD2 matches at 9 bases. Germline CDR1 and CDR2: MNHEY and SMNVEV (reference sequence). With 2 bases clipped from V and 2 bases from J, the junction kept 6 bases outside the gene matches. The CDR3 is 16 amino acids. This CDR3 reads CASSLGISGGQETQYF. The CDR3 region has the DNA TGTGCCAGCAGTTTAGGAATTAGCGGGGGACAAGAGACCCAGTACTTC.

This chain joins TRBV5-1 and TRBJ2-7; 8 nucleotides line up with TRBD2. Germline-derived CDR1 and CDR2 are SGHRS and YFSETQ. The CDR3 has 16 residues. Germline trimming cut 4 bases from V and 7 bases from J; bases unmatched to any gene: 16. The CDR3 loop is CASSEGAGDPIGEQYF. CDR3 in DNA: TGCGCCAGCAGCGAGGGAGCGGGGGACCCAATTGGGGAGCAGTACTTC.

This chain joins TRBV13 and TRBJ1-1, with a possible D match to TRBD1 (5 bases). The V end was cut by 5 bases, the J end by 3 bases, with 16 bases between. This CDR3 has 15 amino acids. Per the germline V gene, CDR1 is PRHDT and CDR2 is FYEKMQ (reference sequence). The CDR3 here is CASSPRGGVDTEAFF. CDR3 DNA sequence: TGTGCCAGCAGCCCTCGTGGGGGGGTAGACACTGAAGCTTTCTTT.

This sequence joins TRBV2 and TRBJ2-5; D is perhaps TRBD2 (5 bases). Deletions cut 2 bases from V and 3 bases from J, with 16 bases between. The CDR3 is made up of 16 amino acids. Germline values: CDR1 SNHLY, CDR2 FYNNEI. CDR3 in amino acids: CASSETPTGSEETQYF. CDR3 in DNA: TGTGCCAGCAGTGAAACTCCAACGGGGTCGGAAGAGACCCAGTACTTC.

CDR3 sequence (DNA): TGTGCCAGCAGTTTCTCGGCTAGCGCTTGGGTGGGTGAGCAGTTCTTC. The encoded protein is CASSFSASAWVGEQFF. This sequence joins TRBV28 and TRBJ2-1; the D gene is possibly TRBD2 (6 bases). The V end was cut by 3 bases, the J end by 9 bases, with 21 bases between. CDR1 is MDHEN, CDR2 SYDVKM, per germline. The CDR3 is 16 amino acids.

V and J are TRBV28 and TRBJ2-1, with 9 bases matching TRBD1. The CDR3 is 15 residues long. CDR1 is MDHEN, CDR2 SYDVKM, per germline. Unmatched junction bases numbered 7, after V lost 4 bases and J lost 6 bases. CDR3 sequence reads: CASSYRGHRSNEQFF. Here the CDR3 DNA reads TGTGCCAGCAGTTACAGGGGGCATCGGAGCAATGAGCAGTTCTTC.

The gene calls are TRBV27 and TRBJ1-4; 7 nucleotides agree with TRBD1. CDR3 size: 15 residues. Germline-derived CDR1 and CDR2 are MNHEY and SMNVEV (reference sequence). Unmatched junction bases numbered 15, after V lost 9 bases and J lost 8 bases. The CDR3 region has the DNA TGTGCCAGTAGTCGGATAGCAGGGGGGAACGAAAAACTGTTTTTT. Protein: CASSRIAGGNEKLFF.

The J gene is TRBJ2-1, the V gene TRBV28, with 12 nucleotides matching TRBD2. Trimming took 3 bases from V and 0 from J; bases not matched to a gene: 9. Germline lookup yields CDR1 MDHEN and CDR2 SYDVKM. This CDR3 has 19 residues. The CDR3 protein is CASSFLFASGGVSYNEQFF. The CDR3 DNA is TGTGCCAGCAGTTTTTTGTTTGCTAGCGGGGGGGTCTCCTACAATGAGCAGTTCTTC.

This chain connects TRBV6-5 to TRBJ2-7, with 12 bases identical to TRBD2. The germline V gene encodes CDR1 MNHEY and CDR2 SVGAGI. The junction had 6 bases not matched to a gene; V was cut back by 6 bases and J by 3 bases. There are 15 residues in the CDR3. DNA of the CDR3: TGTGCCAGCAGGGCGACTAGCGGGAGTATCTACGAGCAGTACTTC. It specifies CASRATSGSIYEQYF.

The CDR3 loop is CASSLSGFDEAFF. In DNA form, the CDR3 reads TGCGCCAGCAGCCTCTCAGGGTTTGATGAAGCTTTCTTT. The V and J genes are TRBV5-1 and TRBJ1-1, with a weak D call TRBD1 (5 bases). This CDR3 contains 13 residues. CDR1 and CDR2 (germline): SGHRS, YFSETQ. V was pared by 4 bases and J by 7 bases, with 14 bases between.

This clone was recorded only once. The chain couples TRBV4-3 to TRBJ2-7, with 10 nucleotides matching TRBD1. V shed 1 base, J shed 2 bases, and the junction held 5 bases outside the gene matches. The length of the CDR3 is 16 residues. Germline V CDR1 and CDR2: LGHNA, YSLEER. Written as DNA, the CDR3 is TGCGCCAGCAGCCAAGTGGGTGGACAGGGGGCCTACGAGCAGTACTTC. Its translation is CASSQVGGQGAYEQYF.

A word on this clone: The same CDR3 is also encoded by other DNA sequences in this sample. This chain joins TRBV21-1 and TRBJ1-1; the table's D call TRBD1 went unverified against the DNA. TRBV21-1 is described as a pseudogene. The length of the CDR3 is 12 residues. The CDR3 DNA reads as TGTGCCAGGGGACAGCGGAACACTGAAGCTTTCTTT. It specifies CARGQRNTEAFF.

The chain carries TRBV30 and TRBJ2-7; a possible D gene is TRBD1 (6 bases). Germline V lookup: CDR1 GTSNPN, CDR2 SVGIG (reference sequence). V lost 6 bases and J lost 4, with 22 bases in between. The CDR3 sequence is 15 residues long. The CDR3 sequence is CACDARDTRWYEQYF. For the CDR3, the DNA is TGTGCCTGTGATGCGAGGGACACGCGGTGGTACGAGCAGTACTTC.

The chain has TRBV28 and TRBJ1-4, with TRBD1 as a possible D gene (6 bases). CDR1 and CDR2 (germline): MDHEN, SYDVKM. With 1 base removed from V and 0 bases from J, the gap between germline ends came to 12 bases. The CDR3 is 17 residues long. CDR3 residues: CASSLLGGGATNEKLFF. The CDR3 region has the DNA TGTGCCAGCAGTTTATTAGGCGGGGGCGCAACTAATGAAAAACTGTTTTTT.

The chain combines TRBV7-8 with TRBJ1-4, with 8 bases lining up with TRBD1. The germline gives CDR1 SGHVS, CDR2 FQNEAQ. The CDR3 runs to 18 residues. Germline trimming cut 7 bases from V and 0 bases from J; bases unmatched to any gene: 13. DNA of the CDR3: TGTGCCAGCACCCCGCGAATGGACAGGGACGCAACTAATGAAAAACTGTTTTTT. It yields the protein CASTPRMDRDATNEKLFF.

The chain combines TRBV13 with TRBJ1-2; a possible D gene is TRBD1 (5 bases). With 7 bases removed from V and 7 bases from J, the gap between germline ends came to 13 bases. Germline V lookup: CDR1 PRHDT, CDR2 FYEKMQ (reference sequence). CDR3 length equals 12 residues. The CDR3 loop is CASTAGIGGYTF. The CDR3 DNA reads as TGTGCCAGCACGGCAGGGATAGGTGGCTACACCTTC. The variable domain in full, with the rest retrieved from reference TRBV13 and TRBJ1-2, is AAGVIQSPRHLIKEKRETATLKCYPIPRHDTVYWYQQGPGQDPQFLISFYEKMQSDKGSIPDRFSAQQFSDYHSELNMSSLELGDSALYFCASTAGIGGYTFGSGTRLTVV.

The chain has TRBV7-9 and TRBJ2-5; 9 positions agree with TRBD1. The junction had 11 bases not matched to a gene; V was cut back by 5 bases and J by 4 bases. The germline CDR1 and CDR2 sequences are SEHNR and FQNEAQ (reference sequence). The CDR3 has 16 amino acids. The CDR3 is CASSPPYRQGGETQYF. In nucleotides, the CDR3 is TGTGCCAGCAGCCCGCCGTATAGACAGGGGGGAGAGACCCAGTACTTC.

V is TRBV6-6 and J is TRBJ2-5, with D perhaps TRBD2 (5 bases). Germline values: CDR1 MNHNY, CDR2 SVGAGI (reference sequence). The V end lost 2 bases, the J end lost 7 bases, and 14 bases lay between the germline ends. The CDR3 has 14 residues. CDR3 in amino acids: CASSYGVLRGTQYF. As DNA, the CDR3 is TGTGCCAGCAGTTACGGGGTTCTCCGGGGGACCCAGTACTTC.

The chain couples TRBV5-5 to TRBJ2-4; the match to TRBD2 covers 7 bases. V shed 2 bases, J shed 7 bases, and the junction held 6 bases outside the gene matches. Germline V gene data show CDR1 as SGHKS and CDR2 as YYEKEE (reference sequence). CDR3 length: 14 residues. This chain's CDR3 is CASSFTSDYNIQYF. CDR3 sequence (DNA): TGTGCCAGCAGCTTTACTAGCGACTATAACATTCAGTACTTC.

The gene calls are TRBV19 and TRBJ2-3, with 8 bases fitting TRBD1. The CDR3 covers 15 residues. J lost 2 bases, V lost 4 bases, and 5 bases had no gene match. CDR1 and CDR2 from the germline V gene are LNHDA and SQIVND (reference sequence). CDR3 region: CASSTRQGNTDTQYF. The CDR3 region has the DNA TGTGCCAGTAGTACGAGACAGGGGAACACAGATACGCAGTATTTT.

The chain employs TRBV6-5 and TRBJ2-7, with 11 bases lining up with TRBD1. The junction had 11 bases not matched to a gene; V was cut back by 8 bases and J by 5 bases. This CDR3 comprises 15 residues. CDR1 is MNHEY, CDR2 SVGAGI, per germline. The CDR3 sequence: CASWNPGQGGNEQYF. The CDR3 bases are TGTGCCAGCTGGAACCCGGGACAGGGGGGGAACGAGCAGTACTTC.

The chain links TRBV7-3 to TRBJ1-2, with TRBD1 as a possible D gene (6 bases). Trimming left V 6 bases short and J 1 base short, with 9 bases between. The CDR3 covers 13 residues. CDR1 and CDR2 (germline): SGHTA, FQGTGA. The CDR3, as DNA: TGTGCCAGCAGTCCGGACAGTAACTATGGCTACACCTTC. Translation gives CASSPDSNYGYTF. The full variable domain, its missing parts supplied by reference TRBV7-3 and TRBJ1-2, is GAGVSQTPSNKVTEKGKYVELRCDPISGHTALYWYRQSLGQGPEFLIYFQGTGAADDSGLPNDRFFAVRPEGSVSTLKIQRTERGDSAVYLCASSPDSNYGYTFGSGTRLTVV.